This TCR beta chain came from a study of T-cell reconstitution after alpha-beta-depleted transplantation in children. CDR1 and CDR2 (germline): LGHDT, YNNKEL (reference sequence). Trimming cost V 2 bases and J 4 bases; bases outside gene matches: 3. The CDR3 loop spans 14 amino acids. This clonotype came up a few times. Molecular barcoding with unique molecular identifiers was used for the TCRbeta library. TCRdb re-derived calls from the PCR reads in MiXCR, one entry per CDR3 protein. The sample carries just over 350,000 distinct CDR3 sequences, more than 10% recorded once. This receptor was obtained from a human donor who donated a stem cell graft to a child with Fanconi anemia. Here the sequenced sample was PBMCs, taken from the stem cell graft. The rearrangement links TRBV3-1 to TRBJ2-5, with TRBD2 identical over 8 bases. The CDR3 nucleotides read TGTGCCAGCAGCCAACGGGGGGGGAGAGAGACCCAGTACTTC. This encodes CASSQRGGRETQYF.